The 2 T cell receptor beta chains in this list originate from one sample, sequenced in a study of CXCR3-negative and CXCR3-positive naive CD8 T cells. 5' RACE that incorporated UMI labels was used to prepare the TRB cDNA libraries. One entry per CDR3 protein, without DNA, is what TCRdb gives after re-calling the 5' RACE reads. This table holds some 110,000 distinct CDR3 sequences. Study-level findings and limits: Naive cells with CXCR3 showed TRB CDR3s that were more hydrophobic than those in CXCR3-negative naive cells.

Their recognized antigens are unknown. Sequencing was performed on naive CXCR3+ CD8+ T cells from blood. Documented subset: CD45RO-CCR7+CD27+CD95- naive CD8+ T cells expressing CXCR3 (TNR3+). Source of these receptors: a human donor in good health. Some clones in this sample may be carry-over from other donors' samples.

The V and J genes are TRBV6-2 or TRBV6-3 and TRBJ2-3; absent DNA, TCRdb's TRBD1 call cannot be checked. The CDR3 contains 15 residues. The germline gives CDR1 MNHEY, CDR2 SVGEGT. CDR3 loop: CASSNQGARGDTQYF.

The J gene is TRBJ2-2, the V gene TRBV7-9; TCRdb lists TRBD2, though no DNA is available to test this call. The CDR3 extends over 16 amino acids. Germline lookup yields CDR1 SEHNR and CDR2 FQNEAQ (reference sequence). CDR3 region: CASSPSSGGGTGELFF.